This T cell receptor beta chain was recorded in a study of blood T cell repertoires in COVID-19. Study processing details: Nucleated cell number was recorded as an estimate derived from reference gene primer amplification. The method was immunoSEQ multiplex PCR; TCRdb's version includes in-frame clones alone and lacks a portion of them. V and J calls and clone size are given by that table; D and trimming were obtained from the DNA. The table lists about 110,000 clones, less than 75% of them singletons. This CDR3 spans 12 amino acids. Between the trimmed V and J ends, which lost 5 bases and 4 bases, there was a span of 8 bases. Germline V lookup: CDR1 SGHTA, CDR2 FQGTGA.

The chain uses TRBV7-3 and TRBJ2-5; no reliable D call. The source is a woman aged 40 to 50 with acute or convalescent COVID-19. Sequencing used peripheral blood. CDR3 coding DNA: TGTGCCAGCAGCCGGGTAGGAGAGACCCAGTACTTC. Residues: CASSRVGETQYF.